A single sample is the source of the 27 T cell receptor beta chains below, sequenced in a study. TCRdb keeps only in-frame clones here, not all; method: immunoSEQ multiplex PCR. Of 40,000 to 55,000 clones listed, approximately 95% are singletons. Input material: PBMCs. The receptors come from a man aged 35 to 55 with rheumatoid arthritis.

The genes are TRBV9 and TRBJ2-7; TRBD2 aligns across 7 bases. The CDR3 loop spans 15 amino acids. Germline loops: CDR1 SGDLS, CDR2 YYNGEE. J was trimmed by 4 bases and V by 4 bases; bases with no gene match: 11. The CDR3 spells CASSPYPGGFYEQYF. In DNA, the CDR3 is TGTGCCAGCAGCCCTTACCCCGGGGGGTTTTACGAGCAGTACTTC.

The rearrangement links TRBV6-1 to TRBJ1-2; D remains ambiguous. From germline, CDR1 is MNHNS and CDR2 SASEGT. V dropped 1 base and J dropped 4 bases, with 10 bases sitting between them. The CDR3 sequence is 14 residues long. The DNA of the CDR3 is TGTGCCAGCAGTGAAGGAACTATCGCCTATGGCTACACCTTC. Translation: CASSEGTIAYGYTF.

In this sample, this clone turned up once. This chain uses TRBV28 with TRBJ2-1; 9 bases map to TRBD1. Trimming removed 2 bases from V and 12 bases from J; junction bases left unmatched: 11. Germline CDR1 and CDR2: MDHEN and SYDVKM. This CDR3 comprises 15 residues. The CDR3 DNA reads TGTGCCAGCAGTTTACCCCCGGGACAGGGCTTCGGGCAGTTCTTC. Protein product: CASSLPPGQGFGQFF.

This chain links TRBV11-2 with TRBJ2-7; weak D call: TRBD1 (5 bases). The germline V gene encodes CDR1 SGHAT and CDR2 FQNNGV. This CDR3 is built from 14 residues. The ends were cut back, 3 bases at V and 7 bases at J, with 16 bases in the middle. The CDR3 coding sequence is TGTGCCAGCAGCTTGCAGGGTACGGTGGGTGAGCAGTACTTC. Translating gives CASSLQGTVGEQYF.

The V call is TRBV6-2 or TRBV6-3, the J call TRBJ2-7, with 9 bases fitting TRBD2. The CDR3 is 15 residues long. Germline loops: CDR1 MNHEY, CDR2 SVGEGT. The V segment lost 2 bases and the J segment 2 bases; nucleotides outside the gene matches: 4. CDR3 bases: TGTGCCAGCAGTTACCGCGGGAGGGCCCCCTACGAGCAGTACTTC. It yields the protein CASSYRGRAPYEQYF.

The chain is built from TRBV7-2 and TRBJ1-2, with 8 bases that match TRBD1. Per the germline V gene, CDR1 is SGHTA and CDR2 is FQGNSA. The CDR3 loop spans 14 amino acids. J gave up 4 bases and V 6 bases, and 7 bases lay outside the gene matches. In DNA, the CDR3 is TGTGCCAGCAGTGCTACAGGGGGTGGCTATGGCTACACCTTC. Its translation is CASSATGGGYGYTF.

This clone came up once. V gene TRBV7-3 combines with J gene TRBJ2-1; D is possibly TRBD1 or TRBD2 (6 bases each). Germline CDR1 and CDR2: SGHTA and FQGTGA. With 5 bases removed from V and 2 bases from J, the gap between germline ends came to 13 bases. The CDR3 loop spans 15 amino acids. CDR3 sequence: CASSARGTTYNEQFF. The CDR3 DNA reads as TGTGCCAGCAGCGCGCGCGGGACAACCTACAATGAGCAGTTCTTC.

The rearrangement joins TRBV25-1 to TRBJ1-2; D ambiguous. Trimming left V 4 bases short and J 1 base short, with 16 bases between. Germline assignment: CDR1 MGHDK and CDR2 SYGVNS. The CDR3 covers 16 residues. CDR3 amino acids: CASSGRVGRNNYGYTF. CDR3 sequence (DNA): TGTGCCAGCAGTGGGAGGGTTGGAAGAAATAACTATGGCTACACCTTC.

The chain combines TRBV29-1 with TRBJ2-1; 11 bases map to TRBD1. This CDR3 contains 14 residues. The germline V gene encodes CDR1 SQVTM and CDR2 ANQGSEA. V was pared by 6 bases and J by 7 bases, with 8 bases of the junction left unmatched. Here the CDR3 reads CSVYGQGARNEQFF. The CDR3 nucleotides read TGCAGCGTCTACGGACAGGGGGCCAGGAATGAGCAGTTCTTC.

J is TRBJ1-3 and V is TRBV5-6; D gene unclear. CDR1 SGHDT and CDR2 YYEEEE come from the germline V gene. The CDR3 is 13 amino acids. V was cut by 3 bases and J by 0 bases, with 4 bases left in between. The CDR3 protein is CASSWGSGNTIYF. CDR3 bases: TGTGCCAGCAGCTGGGGCTCTGGAAACACCATATATTTT.

The chain joins TRBV9 to TRBJ2-1; D may match TRBD1 or TRBD2 (6 bases each). V was cut by 3 bases and J by 8 bases, with 18 bases left in between. CDR1 is SGDLS, CDR2 YYNGEE, per germline. This CDR3 is 15 amino acids long. The CDR3 DNA is TGTGCCAGCAGCGCCGGGGGCCGGATTTTGTATGAGCAGTTCTTC. Residues: CASSAGGRILYEQFF.

V is TRBV27 and J is TRBJ2-7; 12 bases fit TRBD1. With 6 bases clipped from V and 5 bases from J, the junction kept 5 bases outside the gene matches. The CDR3 totals 14 residues. Germline values: CDR1 MNHEY, CDR2 SMNVEV (reference sequence). CDR3 sequence reads: CASRKGQGANEQYF. Here the CDR3 DNA reads TGTGCCAGCAGGAAGGGACAGGGGGCTAACGAGCAGTACTTC.

The chain combines TRBV9 with TRBJ1-6; D remains unclear. Per germline, CDR1 SGDLS and CDR2 YYNGEE. This CDR3 spans 15 amino acids. V lost 0 bases to trimming and J lost 6 bases, with 10 bases between them. CDR3 region: CASSVEGGFNSPLHF. The CDR3 DNA reads as TGTGCCAGCAGCGTAGAGGGAGGTTTTAATTCACCCCTCCACTTT.

The J gene is TRBJ2-3, the V gene TRBV30, with TRBD2 identical over 11 bases. The CDR3 contains 17 residues. With V trimmed by 3 bases and J by 0 bases, 8 bases remained unmatched. Germline assignment: CDR1 GTSNPN and CDR2 SVGIG (reference sequence). In DNA, the CDR3 is TGTGCCTGGAGCGGATTAGCGGGAGGGCTTAGCACAGATACGCAGTATTTT. This encodes CAWSGLAGGLSTDTQYF.

The CDR3 DNA sequence: TGTGCCAGTAGTATAGGGATGGTAGGGGCCGAGGGGCTGTTTTTT. It codes for CASSIGMVGAEGLFF. The genes are TRBV19 and TRBJ2-2; D is possibly TRBD1 or TRBD2 (5 bases each). The CDR3 is 15 amino acids. V lost 1 base to trimming and J lost 13 bases, with 19 bases between them. CDR1 LNHDA and CDR2 SQIVND come from the germline V gene (reference sequence).

The CDR3, as DNA: TGCGCCAGCAGCTTTGAGAATCCGACGCATGAGCAGTTCTTC. Translated, it gives CASSFENPTHEQFF. V gene TRBV5-1 combines with J gene TRBJ2-1; D is ambiguous. The CDR3 sequence is 14 residues long. Trimming shortened V by 2 bases and J by 8 bases, and 14 bases separated the two germline ends. Looked up from germline, CDR1 is SGHRS and CDR2 is YFSETQ.

This chain connects TRBV9 to TRBJ2-1, with a tentative D call TRBD2 (6 bases). Germline CDR1 reads SGDLS; CDR2 reads YYNGEE. Trimming left V 0 bases short and J 4 bases short, with 14 bases between. This CDR3 spans 16 amino acids. The CDR3 here is CASSVAPTRGYNEQFF. CDR3 bases: TGTGCCAGCAGCGTAGCCCCGACTAGGGGATACAATGAGCAGTTCTTC.

This clone was observed a single time. CDR3 bases: TGTGCCAGCAGTTCAACCCGAGATACGCAGTATTTT. It codes for CASSSTRDTQYF. This sequence joins TRBV6-6 and TRBJ2-3; D is uncertain. Germline CDR1 reads MNHNY; CDR2 reads SVGAGI (reference sequence). V was cut by 4 bases and J by 5 bases, with 7 bases left in between. The CDR3 has 12 amino acids.

The chain uses TRBV9 and TRBJ2-1; D gene ambiguous. Looked up from germline, CDR1 is SGDLS and CDR2 is YYNGEE. The V and J ends lost 4 bases and 1 base respectively, with 12 bases between them. The CDR3 length is 15 residues. The CDR3, as DNA: TGTGCCAGCAGCTTTCGTGCGGATTCCTACAATGAGCAGTTCTTC. Translation gives CASSFRADSYNEQFF.

This clone was observed once. The chain links TRBV5-1 to TRBJ2-1; 10 bases match TRBD2. Per germline, CDR1 SGHRS and CDR2 YFSETQ. V dropped 4 bases and J dropped 3; count of bases not matched to a gene: 4. The CDR3 has 15 residues. CDR3 amino acids: CASSGGTSDYNEQFF. The CDR3 region has the DNA TGCGCCAGCAGCGGTGGGACTAGCGACTACAATGAGCAGTTCTTC.

The chain uses TRBV5-4 and TRBJ2-7; 11 nucleotides line up with TRBD1. Germline loops: CDR1 SGHNT, CDR2 YYREEE (reference sequence). The CDR3 covers 15 residues. V gave up 4 bases and J gave up 5 bases; unmatched junction bases: 8. The CDR3 here is CASSGKDRGLNEQYF. As DNA, the CDR3 is TGTGCCAGCAGCGGGAAGGACAGGGGGCTCAACGAGCAGTACTTC.

This chain joins TRBV9 and TRBJ1-3; D is undetermined. The CDR3 contains 14 residues. Germline-derived CDR1 and CDR2 are SGDLS and YYNGEE. V gave up 2 bases and J gave up 2 bases, with 8 bases separating them. This CDR3 reads CASSVGPTGNTIYF. As DNA, the CDR3 is TGTGCCAGCAGCGTTGGTCCAACTGGAAACACCATATATTTT.

The rearrangement links TRBV6-5 to TRBJ2-1, with no clear D. Germline V gives CDR1 MNHEY, CDR2 SVGAGI. The CDR3 runs 15 residues. Trimming left V 2 bases short and J 5 bases short, with 13 bases between. CDR3 coding DNA: TGTGCCAGCAGTTACGCGACCAAAAGAAACAATGAGCAGTTCTTC. As protein: CASSYATKRNNEQFF.

This CDR3 is CASSVVGDLNTEAFF. The DNA for the CDR3 is TGTGCCAGCAGCGTAGTGGGGGATCTGAACACTGAAGCTTTCTTT. V usage is TRBV9 and J usage is TRBJ1-1; possibly TRBD1 for D (5 bases). The V end was cut by 0 bases, the J end by 0 bases, with 9 bases between. This CDR3 spans 15 amino acids. CDR1 and CDR2 from the germline V gene are SGDLS and YYNGEE.

The CDR3 DNA follows: TGTGCCAGCAGTTCGGGACTAGCGGGAGAGTTCACCGGGGAGCTGTTTTTT. It translates to CASSSGLAGEFTGELFF. V and J are TRBV27 and TRBJ2-2, with 14 nucleotides matching TRBD2. Germline V CDR1 and CDR2: MNHEY, SMNVEV (reference sequence). This CDR3 contains 17 residues. The junction had 5 bases not matched to a gene; V was cut back by 4 bases and J by 4 bases.

This sequence joins TRBV7-8 and TRBJ2-7; TRBD1 is a possible D gene (5 bases). Trimming shortened V by 5 bases and J by 3 bases, and 11 bases separated the two germline ends. Germline V gene sequence: CDR1 SGHVS, CDR2 FQNEAQ. CDR3 size: 13 residues. CDR3 sequence: CASSADRGYEQYF. In nucleotides, the CDR3 is TGTGCCAGCAGCGCCGATAGGGGCTACGAGCAGTACTTC.

This chain connects TRBV29-1 to TRBJ2-7; D possibly matches TRBD1 or TRBD2 (5 bases each). This CDR3 spans 13 amino acids. V gave up 5 bases and J gave up 1 base, with 12 bases separating them. CDR1 is SQVTM, CDR2 ANQGSEA, per germline. The CDR3 DNA reads as TGCAGCGTTAGGGACGGATATTCCTACGAGCAGTACTTC. Translation: CSVRDGYSYEQYF.